The 5 T cell receptor beta chains below all came from one sample that was sequenced in a study of shared T cell receptors in the human thymus. Sequenced by immunoSEQ multiplex PCR; TCRdb stores in-frame clones only, minus some. Here the sample spans 650,000 to 950,000 clones, approximately 85% being singletons. The same specimen was also included in a second study, on human thymus T cells.

The material sequenced was thymocytes. The receptors come from a girl under three years old with a congenital heart defect.

The V and J genes are TRBV27 and TRBJ2-3; D possibly corresponds to TRBD1 (5 bases). The CDR3 extends over 13 amino acids. Per germline, CDR1 MNHEY and CDR2 SMNVEV (reference sequence). Trimming removed 6 bases from V and 5 bases from J, with 12 bases in between. The DNA of the CDR3 is TGTGCCAGCAGCTCCAGGGCGAGAGATACGCAGTATTTT. It specifies CASSSRARDTQYF.

This clone was counted between two and nine times. The chain uses TRBV4-3 and TRBJ1-1, with TRBD1 identical over 8 bases. In germline, CDR1 is LGHNA, CDR2 YSLEER. The CDR3 contains 16 residues. V shed 0 bases, J shed 6 bases, and the junction held 9 bases outside the gene matches. The CDR3 region is CASSQEGGQGEAEAFF. Written as DNA, the CDR3 is TGCGCCAGCAGCCAAGAGGGTGGACAGGGAGAGGCTGAAGCTTTCTTT.

CDR3 bases: TGTGCCAGCAGCTTATATACGGGGGACGCGGCCCAGTACTTC. As protein: CASSLYTGDAAQYF. This chain connects TRBV11-2 to TRBJ2-5; maybe TRBD2 (6 bases). Germline V gene lookup returns CDR1 SGHAT and CDR2 FQNNGV. There are 14 residues in the CDR3. Between the trimmed V and J ends, which lost 2 bases and 9 bases, there was a span of 16 bases.

The chain is built from TRBV4-3 and TRBJ2-7, with D possibly being TRBD1 (6 bases). Germline CDR1 reads LGHNA; CDR2 reads YSLEER. V was trimmed by 3 bases and J by 1 base, leaving 10 bases between them. The CDR3 sequence is 14 residues long. DNA of the CDR3: TGCGCCAGCAGCCAGGCCGGACAGTCCTACGAGCAGTACTTC. This gives the protein CASSQAGQSYEQYF.

The chain combines TRBV6-1 with TRBJ1-6; D gene uncertain. The CDR3 totals 15 residues. CDR1 and CDR2 from the germline V gene are MNHNS and SASEGT. V dropped 0 bases and J dropped 8 bases, with 11 bases sitting between them. CDR3 bases: TGTGCCAGCAGTGAAGCGGGCCTAAACTATTCACCCCTCCACTTT. Amino acid sequence: CASSEAGLNYSPLHF.